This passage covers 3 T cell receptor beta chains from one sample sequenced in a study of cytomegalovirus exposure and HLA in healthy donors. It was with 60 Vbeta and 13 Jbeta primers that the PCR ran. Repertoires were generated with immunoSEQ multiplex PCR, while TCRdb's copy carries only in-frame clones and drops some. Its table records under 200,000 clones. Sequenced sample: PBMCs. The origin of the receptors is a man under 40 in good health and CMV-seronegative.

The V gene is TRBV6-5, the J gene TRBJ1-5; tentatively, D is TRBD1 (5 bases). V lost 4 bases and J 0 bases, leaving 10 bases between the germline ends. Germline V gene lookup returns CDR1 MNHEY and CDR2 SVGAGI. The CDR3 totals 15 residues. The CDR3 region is CASSSGLPSNQPQHF. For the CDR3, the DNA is TGTGCCAGCAGTTCGGGACTCCCTAGCAATCAGCCCCAGCATTTT.

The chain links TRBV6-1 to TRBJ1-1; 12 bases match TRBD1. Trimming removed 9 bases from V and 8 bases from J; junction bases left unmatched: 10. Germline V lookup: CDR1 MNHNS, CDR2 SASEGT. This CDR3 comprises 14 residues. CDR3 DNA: TGTGCCAGTGGGGCCGGGACAGGGGGCGGAGAAGCTTTCTTT. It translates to CASGAGTGGGEAFF.

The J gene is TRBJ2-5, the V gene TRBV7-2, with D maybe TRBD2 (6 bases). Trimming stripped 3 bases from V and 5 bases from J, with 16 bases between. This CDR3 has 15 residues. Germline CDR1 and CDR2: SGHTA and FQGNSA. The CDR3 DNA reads TGTGCCAGCAGCTTTAGTGGCAGGGCGGGGGAGACCCAGTACTTC. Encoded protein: CASSFSGRAGETQYF.